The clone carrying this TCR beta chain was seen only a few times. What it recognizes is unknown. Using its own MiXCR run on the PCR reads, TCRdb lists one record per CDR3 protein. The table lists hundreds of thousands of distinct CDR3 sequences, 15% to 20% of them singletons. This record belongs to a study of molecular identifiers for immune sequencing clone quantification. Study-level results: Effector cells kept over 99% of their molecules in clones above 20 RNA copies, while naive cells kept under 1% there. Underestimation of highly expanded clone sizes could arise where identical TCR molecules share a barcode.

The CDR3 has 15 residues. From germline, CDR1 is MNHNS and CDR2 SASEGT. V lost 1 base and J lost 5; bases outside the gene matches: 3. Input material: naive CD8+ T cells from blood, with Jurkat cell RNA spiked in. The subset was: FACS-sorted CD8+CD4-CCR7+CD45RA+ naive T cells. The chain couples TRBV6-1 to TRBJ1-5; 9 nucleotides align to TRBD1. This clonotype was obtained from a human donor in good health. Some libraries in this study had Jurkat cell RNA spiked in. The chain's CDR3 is CASSEVGQGYQPQHF. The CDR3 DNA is TGTGCCAGCAGTGAAGTGGGACAGGGCTATCAGCCCCAGCATTTT.